These 13 T cell receptor beta chains share one sample of origin, sequenced in a study of low-dose radiotherapy and immunotherapy resistance in tumors (dated by TCRdb to between 2021 and 2022). This specimen's time point label, per the study, means: before trial treatment. Sequencing relied on an Illumina HiSeq 2500. Superscript III and a set of TRAV- and TRBV-specific primers were used to synthesize first-strand cDNA, so that both TCRalpha and TCRbeta chains were covered. TCRs were amplified for 20 PCR cycles with Phusion, using a constant-region primer paired with the adapter attached to the V primers. TCRdb trimmed public reads at Q25 via fastp, called clones via MiXCR and kept in-frame beta chains. Here each entry gathers all rows of one CDR3 protein and keeps the most common genes and DNA. Within this sample are around 90,000 distinct CDR3 sequences, with under 20% of them counted one time only. Around 6.1% of the sample rests with the top ten.

The starting material was PBMCs, obtained before treatment. The receptors were gathered from a male donor with prostate cancer.

For the CDR3, the DNA is TGTGCCAGCAGTGTGGGTGCGTACTACGAGCAGTACTTC. Its translation: CASSVGAYYEQYF. This chain joins TRBV2 and TRBJ2-7; no reliable D call. Germline V gene data show CDR1 as SNHLY and CDR2 as FYNNEI. The CDR3 is 13 amino acids. V was pared by 4 bases and J by 3 bases, with 10 bases between.

In its sample, this clonotype was seen many times. The chain carries TRBV5-6 and TRBJ2-7; maybe TRBD2 (5 bases). Trimming stripped 4 bases from V and 5 bases from J, with 16 bases between. CDR3 length: 14 residues. CDR1 is SGHDT and CDR2 is YYEEEE in the germline V gene. This chain's CDR3 is CASSTTGSRDEQYF. For the CDR3, the DNA is TGTGCCAGCAGCACGACGGGGTCCCGCGACGAGCAGTACTTC.

A word on this clonotype: This likely traces to a read error, being one base from a far larger clone. This sequence joins TRBV12-3 or TRBV12-4 and TRBJ2-1; 9 bases align to TRBD1. This CDR3 is built from 13 residues. V shed 6 bases and J 10 bases; nucleotides not matched to a gene: 7. CDR3 coding DNA: TGTGCCAGCAGGAGGACAGGGGTCTACGAGCAGTTCTTC. It codes for CASRRTGVYEQFF.

There are many counts of this clonotype. This CDR3 reads CASSLGLQNFKGETQYF. CDR3 bases: TGTGCCAGCAGCTTGGGCCTTCAAAACTTTAAAGGAGAGACCCAGTACTTC. The J gene is TRBJ2-5, the V gene TRBV5-6; the D is unclear. Germline CDR1 and CDR2: SGHDT and YYEEEE. CDR3 size: 17 residues. The ends were cut back, 0 bases at V and 4 bases at J, with 19 bases in the middle.

This clonotype was counted many times. The rearrangement links TRBV7-3 to TRBJ2-3, with D possibly TRBD2 on 6 matching bases. V shed 5 bases and J shed 0 bases, with 21 bases lying between them. This CDR3 has 18 residues. Germline V gives CDR1 SGHTA, CDR2 FQGTGA. In DNA form, the CDR3 reads TGTGCCAGCAGCCCCACCCGTCGTGGGAGGACTAGCACAGATACGCAGTATTTT. This sequence encodes CASSPTRRGRTSTDTQYF.

There are many counts of this clonotype. The chain links TRBV7-2 to TRBJ2-2, with 7 bases fitting TRBD1. The CDR3 is made up of 16 amino acids. Germline V CDR1 and CDR2: SGHTA, FQGNSA. J was trimmed by 6 bases and V by 2 bases; bases with no gene match: 9. Written as DNA, the CDR3 is TGTGCCAGCAGCTTATCCATCCCGCAGGGGGCCGGGGAGCTGTTTTTT. Its translation: CASSLSIPQGAGELFF. Drawing the rest from reference TRBV7-2 and TRBJ2-2, the complete variable domain is GAGVSQSPSNKVTEKGKDVELRCDPISGHTALYWYRQSLGQGLEFLIYFQGNSAPDKSGLPSDRFSAERTGGSVSTLTIQRTQQEDSAVYLCASSLSIPQGAGELFFGEGSRLTVL.

This clonotype was seen repeatedly, ten times or more. The chain joins TRBV21-1 to TRBJ2-5; the table's D call TRBD2 went unverified against the DNA. TRBV21-1 is given as a pseudogene. The CDR3 runs 17 residues. The CDR3 DNA reads as TGTGCCAGCAGCAACGTGCTCGGGCCAGAACTAGAAGAGACCCAGTACTTC. It is translated as CASSNVLGPELEETQYF.

This clonotype was seen only a few times. V usage is TRBV28 and J usage is TRBJ2-7, with TRBD2 matching 7 bases. Per germline, CDR1 MDHEN and CDR2 SYDVKM. This CDR3 region has 15 residues. V was pared by 7 bases and J by 1 base, with 10 bases of the junction left unmatched. The chain's CDR3 is CASTPSSGASYEQYF. For the CDR3, the DNA is TGTGCCAGCACCCCCTCTAGCGGAGCATCCTACGAGCAGTACTTC.

This clonotype was found a few times. The V call is TRBV3-1, the J call TRBJ1-5; TRBD1 matches 10 bases. The CDR3 is 15 residues long. V trimming: 4 bases; J trimming: 2 bases; junction bases outside the gene matches: 2. The V gene's germline CDR1 is LGHDT and CDR2 YNNKEL (reference sequence). The CDR3, as DNA: TGTGCCAGCAGCCGCGGACAGGGGGGCAATCAGCCCCAGCATTTT. Protein product: CASSRGQGGNQPQHF.

This clonotype was recorded at least ten times. The rearrangement links TRBV4-1 to TRBJ2-7, with TRBD1 matching over 8 bases. CDR1 and CDR2 from the germline V gene are MGHRA and YSYEKL. V shed 2 bases, J shed 6 bases, and the junction held 15 bases outside the gene matches. CDR3 size: 17 residues. The CDR3: CASSQHFTVLDRGEQYF. The CDR3 bases are TGCGCCAGCAGCCAACACTTCACGGTACTCGACAGGGGCGAGCAGTACTTC.

This clonotype was seen a handful of times. The gene calls are TRBV30 and TRBJ2-7, with D possibly matching TRBD1 (5 bases). V lost 3 bases and J 2 bases, leaving 14 bases between the germline ends. The V gene's germline CDR1 is GTSNPN and CDR2 SVGIG (reference sequence). The CDR3 is 14 residues long. CDR3 sequence (DNA): TGTGCCTGGAGATTTGGGGCCGAAACCTACGAGCAGTACTTC. It codes for CAWRFGAETYEQYF.

The V call is TRBV14, the J call TRBJ2-7; 7 nucleotides match TRBD1. Germline V gene data show CDR1 as SGHDN and CDR2 as FVKESK. The CDR3 has 18 residues. V was pared by 0 bases and J by 6 bases, with 17 bases of the junction left unmatched. The CDR3 region has the DNA TGTGCCAGCAGCCAAGATCTCCATTCGCCGGGACAGAGCTCCGAGCAGTACTTC. It yields the protein CASSQDLHSPGQSSEQYF.

The V call is TRBV11-2, the J call TRBJ2-1; D is uncertain. From germline, CDR1 is SGHAT and CDR2 FQNNGV. The germline V and J ends were trimmed by 1 base and 7 bases, with 5 bases remaining between them. This CDR3 spans 12 amino acids. CDR3 bases: TGTGCCAGCAGCTTAGCGGAAAATGAGCAGTTCTTC. It specifies CASSLAENEQFF.